The 15 T cell receptor beta chains given below trace back to one sample, sequenced in a study of T cells in Graves' hyperthyroidism and ophthalmopathy. RNA transcripts served as the template for amplifying TCR beta CDR3 regions. In the first-round RT-PCR of the TCR CDR3, the HTBI primer set was used. MiXCR, applied by TCRdb to the multiplex PCR reads, yields one record per CDR3 protein. Among a few hundred thousand distinct CDR3 sequences listed, more than 45% were seen once. Sequencing was carried out using peripheral blood or thyroid tissue (not recorded which). These TCRs come from a woman younger than 35 with Graves' hyperthyroidism.

This chain links TRBV19 with TRBJ1-1; D perhaps matches TRBD1 (5 bases). The ends were cut back, 7 bases at V and 2 bases at J, with 14 bases in the middle. Germline V lookup: CDR1 LNHDA, CDR2 SQIVND (reference sequence). CDR3 size: 14 residues. The CDR3 sequence: CASKSGQGNTEAFF. DNA of the CDR3: TGTGCCAGTAAGTCGGGGCAGGGTAACACTGAAGCTTTCTTT.

The chain joins TRBV7-3 to TRBJ2-6, with a possible D match to TRBD2 (5 bases). The CDR3 is 17 amino acids. V lost 5 bases to trimming and J lost 2 bases, with 16 bases between them. CDR1 is SGHTA and CDR2 is FQGTGA in the germline V gene. The CDR3 protein is CASSQVQRLPGANVLTF. CDR3 DNA: TGTGCCAGCAGCCAAGTTCAGCGGCTCCCTGGGGCCAACGTCCTGACTTTC.

The sample holds many counts of this clonotype. The chain has TRBV29-1 and TRBJ1-1; D might be TRBD1 (5 bases). The CDR3 loop spans 13 amino acids. V was shortened by 4 bases and J by 5 bases, with 14 bases between the two germline ends. Germline CDR1 and CDR2: SQVTM and ANQGSEA. CDR3 loop: CSVVGADRTEAFF. CDR3 DNA sequence: TGCAGCGTTGTCGGGGCGGATCGGACTGAAGCTTTCTTT.

The chain combines TRBV13 with TRBJ1-2, with TRBD1 matching over 9 bases. The CDR3 is made up of 15 amino acids. Germline V lookup: CDR1 PRHDT, CDR2 FYEKMQ (reference sequence). V was pared by 5 bases and J by 5 bases, with 9 bases of the junction left unmatched. CDR3 sequence reads: CASSVTPGTGYGYTF. CDR3 coding DNA: TGTGCCAGCAGCGTAACCCCCGGGACAGGGTATGGCTACACCTTC. The variable domain in full, completed from reference TRBV13 and TRBJ1-2, reads AAGVIQSPRHLIKEKRETATLKCYPIPRHDTVYWYQQGPGQDPQFLISFYEKMQSDKGSIPDRFSAQQFSDYHSELNMSSLELGDSALYFCASSVTPGTGYGYTFGSGTRLTVV.

Only a few counts were recorded for this clonotype. This chain joins TRBV6-1 and TRBJ2-5; D is perhaps TRBD1 (6 bases). This CDR3 has 14 amino acids. V was trimmed by 0 bases and J by 6 bases, leaving 11 bases between them. CDR1 MNHNS and CDR2 SASEGT come from the germline V gene. In DNA form, the CDR3 reads TGTGCCAGCAGTGAAGCGGGACAACGGCAGACCCAGTACTTC. Protein sequence: CASSEAGQRQTQYF.

V and J are TRBV20-1 and TRBJ1-2; the match to TRBD1 covers 9 bases. This CDR3 has 14 amino acids. V shed 2 bases, J shed 2 bases, and the junction held 3 bases outside the gene matches. Germline lookup yields CDR1 DFQATT and CDR2 SNEGSKA (reference sequence). CDR3 DNA: TGCAGTGCTAGAATTACAGGGGGCAACTATGGCTACACCTTC. Protein: CSARITGGNYGYTF.

This clonotype came up many times. The rearrangement joins TRBV29-1 to TRBJ1-4; 8 bases match TRBD1. Germline lookup yields CDR1 SQVTM and CDR2 ANQGSEA. With 7 bases clipped from V and 7 bases from J, the junction kept 5 bases outside the gene matches. This CDR3 spans 12 amino acids. CDR3 sequence reads: CSARTGFEKLFF. In DNA form, the CDR3 reads TGCAGCGCCCGGACAGGGTTTGAAAAACTGTTTTTT.

Ten or more counts support this clonotype. The chain couples TRBV2 to TRBJ2-7; the D is unclear. The CDR3 runs 10 residues. The V end was cut by 6 bases, the J end by 6 bases, with 6 bases between. The germline CDR1 and CDR2 sequences are SNHLY and FYNNEI. CDR3 sequence: CASSGGEQYF. The CDR3 coding sequence is TGTGCCAGCAGCGGTGGCGAGCAGTACTTC. The full variable domain, rest sourced from reference TRBV2 and TRBJ2-7, is EPEVTQTPSHQVTQMGQEVILRCVPISNHLYFYWYRQILGQKVEFLVSFYNNEISEKSEIFDDQFSVERPDGSNFTLKIRSTKLEDSAMYFCASSGGEQYFGPGTRLTVT.

This clonotype showed up just a few times. This chain uses TRBV7-2 with TRBJ2-7; TRBD1 matches 8 bases. Germline-derived CDR1 and CDR2 are SGHTA and FQGNSA. V was clipped by 0 bases and J by 1 base; unmatched bases: 5. The CDR3 extends over 16 amino acids. The CDR3: CASSLAAGTGSYEQYF. Written as DNA, the CDR3 is TGTGCCAGCAGCTTAGCGGCCGGGACAGGATCCTACGAGCAGTACTTC.

This clonotype was detected a few times. CDR3 in DNA: TGTGCCAGCACCACGTGGGGTCCGCCCGACTGGGGGGGCTACACCTTC. Its protein product is CASTTWGPPDWGGYTF. This chain connects TRBV7-2 to TRBJ1-2, with D maybe TRBD1 (5 bases). Trimming pared 7 bases from V and 8 bases from J, leaving 26 bases between. Germline V gives CDR1 SGHTA, CDR2 FQGNSA. This CDR3 contains 16 residues.

In this sample, this clonotype turned up a few times. The J gene is TRBJ2-7, the V gene TRBV7-9, with a weak D call TRBD2 (6 bases). Deletions cut 2 bases from V and 0 bases from J, with 14 bases between. This CDR3 comprises 16 residues. Looked up from germline, CDR1 is SEHNR and CDR2 is FQNEAQ (reference sequence). The CDR3 loop is CASSLRRDGSSYEQYF. CDR3 in DNA: TGTGCCAGCAGCTTAAGGCGGGACGGGAGCTCCTACGAGCAGTACTTC.

With regard to this clonotype: The limits of the CDR3 on the DNA are not certain, so only TCRdb's listed CDR3 is given. The V gene is TRBV29-1, the J gene TRBJ1-2; the DNA was not compared with TRBD1, the D call given in the table. Inclusive of both ends, the CDR3 amounts to 16 amino acids. Germline V gives CDR1 SQVTM, CDR2 ANQGSEA. The CDR3 reads CSVDVRGRQSNYGYTF.

V and J are TRBV19 and TRBJ1-5; the match to TRBD1 covers 9 bases. CDR3 length: 16 residues. V trimming: 5 bases; J trimming: 6 bases; junction bases outside the gene matches: 11. The germline V gene encodes CDR1 LNHDA and CDR2 SQIVND (reference sequence). The CDR3 loop is CASSLSPGQGSQPQHF. In DNA form, the CDR3 reads TGTGCCAGTAGTTTAAGTCCGGGACAGGGTAGTCAGCCCCAGCATTTT.

V gene TRBV6-5 combines with J gene TRBJ1-5, with 9 bases fitting TRBD1. This CDR3 spans 15 amino acids. Germline V gene data show CDR1 as MNHEY and CDR2 as SVGAGI. The V segment lost 4 bases and the J segment 6 bases; nucleotides outside the gene matches: 7. CDR3 in amino acids: CASSSGQGFGQPQHF. CDR3 coding DNA: TGTGCCAGCAGTTCGGGACAGGGCTTTGGTCAGCCCCAGCATTTT.

This clonotype was counted at least ten times. This chain uses TRBV2 with TRBJ1-2, with D unresolved. This CDR3 has 14 residues. The germline V gene has CDR1 SNHLY and CDR2 FYNNEI. V lost 6 bases and J 4 bases, leaving 15 bases between the germline ends. The CDR3 DNA sequence: TGTGCCAGCAGCGCCTCGGGCAACTCCTATGGCTACACCTTC. This sequence encodes CASSASGNSYGYTF. The complete variable domain, with remaining parts taken from reference TRBV2 and TRBJ1-2, reads EPEVTQTPSHQVTQMGQEVILRCVPISNHLYFYWYRQILGQKVEFLVSFYNNEISEKSEIFDDQFSVERPDGSNFTLKIRSTKLEDSAMYFCASSASGNSYGYTFGSGTRLTVV.